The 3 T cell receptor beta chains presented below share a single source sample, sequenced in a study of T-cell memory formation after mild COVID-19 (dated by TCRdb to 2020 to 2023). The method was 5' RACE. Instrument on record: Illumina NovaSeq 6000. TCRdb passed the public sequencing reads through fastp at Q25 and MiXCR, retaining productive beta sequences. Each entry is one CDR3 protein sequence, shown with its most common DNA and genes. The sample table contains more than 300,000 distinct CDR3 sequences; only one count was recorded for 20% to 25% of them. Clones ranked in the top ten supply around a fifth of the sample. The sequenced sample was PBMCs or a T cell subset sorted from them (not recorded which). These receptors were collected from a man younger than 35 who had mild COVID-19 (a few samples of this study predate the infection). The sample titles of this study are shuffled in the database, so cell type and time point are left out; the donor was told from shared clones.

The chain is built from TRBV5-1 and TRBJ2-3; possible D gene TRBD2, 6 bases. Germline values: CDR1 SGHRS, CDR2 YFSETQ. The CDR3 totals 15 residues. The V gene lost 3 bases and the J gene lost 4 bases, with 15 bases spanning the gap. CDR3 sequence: CASSSQAGRADTQYF. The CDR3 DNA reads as TGCGCCAGCAGCTCCCAGGCGGGGCGGGCAGATACGCAGTATTTT.

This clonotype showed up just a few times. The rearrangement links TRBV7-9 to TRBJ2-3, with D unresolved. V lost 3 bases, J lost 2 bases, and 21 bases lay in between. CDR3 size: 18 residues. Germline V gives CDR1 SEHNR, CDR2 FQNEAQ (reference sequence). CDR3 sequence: CASSFSPLSARPTDTQYF. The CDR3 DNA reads TGTGCCAGCAGCTTCAGTCCTTTATCGGCCCGGCCCACAGATACGCAGTATTTT.

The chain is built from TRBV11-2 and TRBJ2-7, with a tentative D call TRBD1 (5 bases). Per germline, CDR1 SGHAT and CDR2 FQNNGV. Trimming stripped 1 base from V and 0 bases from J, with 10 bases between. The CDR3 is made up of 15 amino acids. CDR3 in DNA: TGTGCCAGCAGCTTAGGGACATTGAGCTCCTACGAGCAGTACGTC. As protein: CASSLGTLSSYEQYV.